These T cell receptor beta chains were read from a single sample in a study of shared clonotypes between healthy human individuals. Clones were read by immunoSEQ multiplex PCR, and TCRdb kept only the in-frame ones, dropping some. The table includes roughly 2.1 million clones, about 92% detected once. The material sequenced was naive CD8+ T cells from PBMCs. These receptors came from a man aged 18 to 30 in good health. Some clones in this sample may be carry-over from other donors' samples. Each CDR3 is given with its conserved first and last residue. Each record gives: CDR3 length, J gene, V gene, clone size, D gene, CDR3 protein, CDR3 DNA. The D gene is left open where the match is weak. For some rows the clone size is stated as once, few or many, or as a class when expanded; others skip it.

15,TRBJ2-5,TRBV5-1,NA,NA,CASSPTPEGVETQYF,TGCGCCAGCAGCCCGACCCCAGAGGGCGTGGAGACCCAGTACTTC
12,TRBJ1-3,TRBV6-6,once,NA,CASSSEINTIYF,TGTGCCAGCAGTTCCGAGATAAACACCATATATTTT
14,TRBJ1-4,TRBV5-4,NA,NA,CASSLKVGGEKLFF,TGTGCCAGCAGCTTAAAAGTAGGGGGTGAAAAACTGTTTTTT
16,TRBJ2-4,TRBV5-6,NA,NA,CASSLPSWPGKNIQYF,TGTGCCAGCAGCTTACCCTCTTGGCCAGGGAAAAACATTCAGTACTTC
15,TRBJ2-7,TRBV15,NA,TRBD1,CATTQPGQGAYEQYF,TGTGCCACCACCCAGCCGGGACAGGGGGCCTACGAGCAGTACTTC
16,TRBJ1-2,TRBV7-2,NA,NA,CASSLGRPPVHYGYTF,TGTGCCAGCAGCTTGGGCAGGCCCCCGGTCCACTATGGCTACACCTTC
10,TRBJ2-1,TRBV20-1,NA,NA,CSARGLEQFF,TGCAGTGCTCGAGGACTTGAGCAGTTCTTC
15,TRBJ1-1,TRBV28,NA,NA,CASSFMARRNTEAFF,TGTGCCAGCAGTTTTATGGCGCGGAGGAACACTGAAGCTTTCTTT
14,TRBJ1-5,TRBV9,NA,NA,CASSAGHYNQPQHF,TGTGCCAGCAGCGCTGGACACTACAATCAGCCCCAGCATTTT
16,TRBJ2-1,TRBV27,once,TRBD2,CASSSREAGGFNEQFF,TGTGCCAGCAGCTCTAGAGAAGCGGGAGGCTTCAATGAGCAGTTCTTC
12,TRBJ2-1,TRBV10-3,once,NA,CAIGGRGDEQFF,TGTGCCATCGGGGGCAGGGGCGATGAGCAGTTCTTC
16,TRBJ1-3,TRBV7-9,NA,TRBD1,CASSGDRGLSGNTIYF,TGTGCCAGCAGCGGCGACAGGGGTCTCTCTGGAAACACCATATATTTT
16,TRBJ2-7,TRBV5-1,NA,TRBD1,CASNNQGEPTTYEQYF,TGCGCCAGCAACAACCAGGGGGAGCCGACAACCTACGAGCAGTACTTC
13,TRBJ2-7,TRBV15,NA,NA,CATSSTTSYEQYF,TGTGCCACCAGCTCGACGACCTCCTACGAGCAGTACTTC
10,TRBJ1-1,TRBV5-8,NA,NA,CASFASEAFF,TGTGCCAGCTTTGCGAGCGAGGCTTTCTTT
14,TRBJ2-7,TRBV5-1,NA,NA,CASSLGTPGNEQYF,TGCGCCAGCAGCTTGGGCACCCCCGGGAACGAGCAGTACTTC
14,TRBJ2-3,TRBV4-1,NA,TRBD2,CASSPGLVVVPQYF,TGCGCCAGCAGCCCCGGACTAGTTGTCGTGCCGCAGTATTTT
17,TRBJ2-1,TRBV11-2,once,NA,CASSSREGGHTGNEQFF,TGTGCCAGCAGCTCTAGAGAGGGCGGACACACGGGCAATGAGCAGTTCTTC
17,TRBJ1-1,TRBV30,NA,TRBD1,CAWSVLLGGGSNTEAFF,TGTGCCTGGAGTGTACTACTAGGGGGCGGGAGTAACACTGAAGCTTTCTTT
14,TRBJ2-7,TRBV27,once,NA,CASRRLEVTYEQYF,TGTGCCAGCAGGAGATTAGAAGTGACCTACGAGCAGTACTTC
15,TRBJ1-4,TRBV7-7,once,NA,CASSISPATNEKLFF,TGTGCCAGCAGTATCTCCCCTGCAACTAATGAAAAACTGTTTTTT
13,TRBJ2-7,TRBV4-1,NA,NA,CASSQDYSGEQYF,TGCGCCAGCAGCCAAGACTATTCGGGCGAGCAGTACTTC
14,TRBJ2-7,TRBV5-1,NA,NA,CASSFRHSSYEQYF,TGCGCCAGCAGCTTTCGACACAGTAGCTACGAGCAGTACTTC
14,TRBJ2-7,TRBV7-9,NA,TRBD1,CASSSPGQGDWQYF,TGTGCCAGCAGCTCCCCGGGACAGGGGGATTGGCAGTACTTC
17,TRBJ2-5,TRBV18,NA,NA,CASSLPAGIARQETQYF,TGTGCCAGCTCACTCCCGGCGGGGATAGCCCGCCAAGAGACCCAGTACTTC
15,TRBJ2-2,TRBV15,NA,NA,CATSRVREVAGELFF,TGTGCCACCAGCAGAGTGAGAGAGGTGGCCGGGGAGCTGTTTTTT
18,TRBJ2-7,TRBV28,NA,TRBD2,CASSPGLANFLTSYEQYF,TGTGCCAGCAGTCCGGGACTAGCGAACTTCCTCACCTCCTACGAGCAGTACTTC
15,TRBJ2-1,TRBV25-1,NA,NA,CASSPRLDSYNEQFF,TGTGCCAGCAGCCCCCGGCTGGACTCCTACAATGAGCAGTTCTTC
18,TRBJ2-1,TRBV19,NA,TRBD2,CASSYRQPIAGVWYEQFF,TGTGCCAGTAGTTATCGGCAACCAATAGCGGGAGTATGGTATGAGCAGTTCTTC
14,TRBJ2-3,TRBV19,NA,TRBD2,CASTPGLAGDTQYF,TGTGCCAGTACACCGGGACTAGCGGGTGATACGCAGTATTTT